The following is a T cell receptor (beta chain) sequence with its context. Its antigen target is currently unknown. Base qualities are not at hand, and no much larger clone is one base apart. The cohort consisted of approximately 690 healthy bone marrow donors. Cohort members were all nominally healthy when sampled, although unrecorded immune exposures were likely present. The donor was CMV seronegative and belonged to the group of over 300 seronegative cohort members. Every donor gave a peripheral blood sample, and the peripheral blood mononuclear cells from that sample were used for TCR beta sequencing. Genomic DNA was extracted from the blood cell samples with the Qiagen DNeasy Blood Extraction Kit. The library was generated by the immunoSEQ multiplex PCR assay. For the multiplex PCR, a mixture combining 60 forward primers for TCR Vbeta segments and 13 reverse primers for TCR Jbeta segments was used. The CDR3 region of rearranged TCR beta genes was amplified from genomic DNA by a multiplex PCR assay. The amplified TCR beta libraries were sequenced on the Illumina HiSeq System as 87-base-pair reads. In the source study's methods: A later analysis counted tens of millions of unique TCR beta chains across the 690 or so repertoires, and about 10 million of these chains were shared by at least two donors. Raw reads were error-corrected and collapsed into unique sequences by a nearest-neighbor algorithm in which closely related sequences were merged to remove PCR and sequencing errors. To assign V, D and J gene segments, CDR3 sequences were aligned to IMGT reference sequences. For a sequence to be retained, at least a six-nucleotide match to both a V gene segment and a J gene segment was required. Rearrangements were classified as productive when the CDR3 lacked stop codons and remained in frame with V and J, and all other rearrangements were classified as non-productive. Following IMGT convention, CDR3 was defined as the stretch from the second conserved V-encoded cysteine up to the conserved J-encoded phenylalanine. The earlier analysis of approximately 500 of the donors excluded sequences that lacked an unambiguous match to a single V gene segment. In an earlier analysis of 450 to 700 of the donors, V segments were called functional above 56.7% productive rearrangements and were called segregating when the between-donor standard deviation exceeded 5%. A statistical classification framework was built to diagnose cytomegalovirus status from the catalog of TCR beta chain sequences. A later analysis assigned V and J genes by comparing TCR nucleotide sequences with IMGT/GENE-DB human TR gene sequences. Using the TCRdist pipeline, a later analysis assigned CDR3 sequences along with most-parsimonious VDJ recombination scenarios. In a later analysis, each TCR beta chain was defined by its CDR3 amino acid sequence together with its V-gene family, and reads lacking a unique V-gene family were excluded. As a way to deal with suspected cross-contamination and a sequencing artifact, a later analysis dropped more than 500 nucleotide sequences that were highly shared and had low generation probability. A later analysis calculated a clonal expansion index for each public chain from normalized within-repertoire ranks of inferred template counts. In a later analysis, generation probabilities were computed with a VDJ recombination model fitted to out-of-frame rearrangements, and the resulting probabilities were checked against IGoR. In a later analysis, hypergeometric tests were used to score TCR-TCR, TCR-HLA and TCR-CMV co-occurrence, with a repertoire-size bias correction applied to TCR pairs. To estimate false discovery rates, a later analysis permuted the HLA or CMV assignments 20 times. A later analysis grouped co-occurring TCRs with DBSCAN, adding TCRdist sequence similarity when clustering within HLA-allele-positive subsets. Repertoires with fewer than 30,000 or more than 120,000 public chains were left out of co-occurrence clustering, as were about 5 repertoires with anomalous nucleotide sharing. TCRdb obtained this table from immuneACCESS and retained in-frame rearrangements with V and J assigned. These tables miss some clones; where compared with another copy, unresolved V genes account for less than half of the shortfall, and the remainder is unexplained. That table supplies the V and J calls and clone size; D and trimming were determined from the DNA. The sample table contains around 150,000 clones; only one count was recorded for more than 70% of them. 3% to 3.5% of the sample comes from the top ten.

The data stem from a study of cytomegalovirus exposure and HLA in healthy donors listed by TCRdb under 2017. With regard to the full study: An earlier analysis of 587 of the donors reported 250 to 300 Gb of sequence data and around 120 million unique TCR beta sequences from about 200 million T cells. The number of donors typed differed by locus, with roughly 629-640 for A, B, C, DRB1 and DQB1, 522 for DQA1, 600 to 610 for DPA1, and 450 to 480 for DPB1. Several DR-DQ haplotypes were treated as single units for association and clustering because of strong linkage in the cohort. The later analysis used no new phenotypic data to find candidate immune exposures, relying instead on TCR beta sequences and their occurrence across donors. The study combined high-throughput TCR immunosequencing, statistical association of individual TCRs with disease status, and machine learning to predict cytomegalovirus infection status. A later analysis re-examined previously published TCR beta repertoires from about 670 donors and added high-resolution HLA genotyping to investigate patterns of TCR occurrence. Roughly 300 gigabases of sequencing data and tens of millions of unique TCR sequences were included in an early release covering about 620 HLA-typed donors. Alongside the repertoire data, information on donor age, sex, ethnicity and CMV serostatus was compiled. The study aimed to test whether cataloging public T cell receptors could reveal signatures of past pathogen exposure. Besides the first cohort of some 670 subjects, a separate validation cohort made up of 120 different subjects was used. Every repertoire in the discovery cohort had been generated on one and the same sequencing platform. Genome-wide SNP genotypes for about 65% of the 666 donors were used in a later genetic analysis, which treated that subset as a discovery cohort. In an earlier analysis of 500 to 650 of the donors, high-throughput TCR beta sequencing was used to judge whether each TCR beta V gene segment behaved as functional or pseudogenic. The study profiled the T cell repertoires of 550 to 700 subjects by immunosequencing and related them to cytomegalovirus serostatus. HLA typing included class I and class II loci at four-digit resolution. The genetic ancestry cluster associated with self-reported Caucasian donors included 81% of the 398 genotyped donors. Among approximately 370 genotyped donors of the cohort, an average of around 220,000 unique TCR beta nucleotide sequences was sequenced per donor, of which about 19% were non-productive.

The CDR3 measures 17 amino acids from cysteine to phenylalanine. Just CDR3 DNA is preserved here, 51 bases in frame from base 1. CDR1 MNHNS and CDR2 SASEGT were looked up in the germline V gene. From V the trimming removes 0 bases and from J it removes 6 bases, while the gene matches leave 9 bases of the junction unaccounted for. Study-wide conclusions, independent of this receptor: While some public TCRs were present in many individuals, most TCR sequences turned up only very rarely across donors. At a false discovery rate of 0.05, a later analysis linked about 17,000 TCR beta sequences to specific HLA alleles. In this cohort, only TCR beta chains were sequenced, and detectable features were limited by the absence of alpha or paired-chain data. A later genetic analysis associated a missense DCLRE1C variant with V-gene and J-gene trimming of TCR beta chains, and an independent cohort replicated the association. In vitro tests confirmed that a few of the cytomegalovirus-associated TCR beta chains recognize cytomegalovirus antigens. The authors suggested that the approach could potentially be extended to other disease states and immunological phenotypes. A further reported finding was that TCR beta sequences accurately predicted the HLA-A and HLA-B alleles for most subjects in the first cohort. Because some donors lacked HLA typing at each locus, the association tests relied only on the typed subset. Strong co-occurrence of HLA alleles, especially DR and DQ, made assigning TCR associations to individual alleles difficult. Sequencing depth was assumed to be roughly uniform across donors in the presence/absence analyses, though that assumption may not hold. In both the original and validation cohorts, the classifier was reported to diagnose cytomegalovirus status with high specificity and sensitivity. In an earlier analysis of around 500 of the donors, most TCR beta V segments appeared in productive rearrangements about 87% or about 30% of the time, broadly matching IMGT annotations. According to a later analysis, most CMV-associated TCR beta chains appeared to be HLA-restricted, and the HLA associations seemed to be driven largely by CMV exposure. In a later analysis, TCR association rates were found to vary across HLA loci, with the most associated TCRs seen for DRB1 alleles and the fewest for HLA-C alleles. The study gave a list of some 150 TCR beta chains associated with cytomegalovirus. Immune exposure information for the cohort was limited to CMV serostatus. Correlated functional status among segregating V segments might reflect linkage disequilibrium, but an unknown experimental factor could not be ruled out. According to a later analysis, parvovirus B19, influenza, CMV and Epstein-Barr virus appeared linked to several top co-occurrence clusters. Some IMGT-functional V segments, including TRBV6-2 and TRBV6-3, could not be distinguished by the 87-base-pair reads and were therefore excluded. The sequencing pipeline was judged likely to have produced a cluster of highly shared sequence variants as a technical artifact. Because counts were too low, roughly 16 rarely observed V segments, including chromosome 9 orphons, were left out of the earlier analysis of 587 of the donors. Compared with equally common non-associated chains, HLA-associated TCR beta chains in a later analysis were more clonally expanded and had lower generation probabilities. In a later genetic analysis, fewer N-insertions in productive TCRs were reported among donors in an Asian-associated ancestry cluster than the roughly 700-donor mean.

This sequence originates from a middle-aged man in good health and CMV-seronegative. Sequenced input: PBMCs. The chain is made from TRBV6-1 and TRBJ1-5; 9 central bases correspond to TRBD1. The nucleotides read TGTGCCAGCAGTGAAGCGGTGGGGACAGGGCAGGCTCAGCCCCAGCATTTT. It translates to CASSEAVGTGQAQPQHF.